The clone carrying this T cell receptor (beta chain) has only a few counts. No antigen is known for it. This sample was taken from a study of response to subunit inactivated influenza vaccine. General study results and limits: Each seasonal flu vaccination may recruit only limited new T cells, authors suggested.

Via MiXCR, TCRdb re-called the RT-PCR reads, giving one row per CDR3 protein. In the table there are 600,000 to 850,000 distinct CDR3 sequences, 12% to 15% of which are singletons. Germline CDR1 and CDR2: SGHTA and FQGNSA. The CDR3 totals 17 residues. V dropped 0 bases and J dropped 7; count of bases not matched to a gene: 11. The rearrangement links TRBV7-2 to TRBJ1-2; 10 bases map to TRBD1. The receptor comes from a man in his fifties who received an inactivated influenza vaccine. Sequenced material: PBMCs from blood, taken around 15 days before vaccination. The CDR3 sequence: CASSLAVRGQGLSGYTF. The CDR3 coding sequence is TGTGCCAGCAGCTTAGCCGTTCGGGGACAGGGGTTGTCTGGCTACACCTTC.